This TCR beta chain was retrieved from a study of sequential checkpoint blockade in melanoma. Some clones are missing from TCRdb's copy, which holds only in-frame ones; the method was immunoSEQ multiplex PCR. This table holds tens of thousands of clones, more than 70% found once. Germline lookup yields CDR1 WSHSY and CDR2 SAAADI. V was cut by 2 bases and J by 3 bases, with 13 bases left in between. The length of the CDR3 is 15 residues. Indicated treatment: randomized to nivolumab then ipilimumab (arm A) or the reverse (arm B). This chain joins TRBV10-2 and TRBJ1-1, with D perhaps TRBD1 (5 bases). This TCR came from a human donor with melanoma. The specimen comprised CD8+ T cells sorted from blood (inferred from file names), sampled from a patient given nivolumab and ipilimumab in sequence. CDR3 sequence (DNA): TGCGCCAGCAGTGAGGGTTCAGGGTTGTACACTGAAGCTTTCTTT. It encodes CASSEGSGLYTEAFF.